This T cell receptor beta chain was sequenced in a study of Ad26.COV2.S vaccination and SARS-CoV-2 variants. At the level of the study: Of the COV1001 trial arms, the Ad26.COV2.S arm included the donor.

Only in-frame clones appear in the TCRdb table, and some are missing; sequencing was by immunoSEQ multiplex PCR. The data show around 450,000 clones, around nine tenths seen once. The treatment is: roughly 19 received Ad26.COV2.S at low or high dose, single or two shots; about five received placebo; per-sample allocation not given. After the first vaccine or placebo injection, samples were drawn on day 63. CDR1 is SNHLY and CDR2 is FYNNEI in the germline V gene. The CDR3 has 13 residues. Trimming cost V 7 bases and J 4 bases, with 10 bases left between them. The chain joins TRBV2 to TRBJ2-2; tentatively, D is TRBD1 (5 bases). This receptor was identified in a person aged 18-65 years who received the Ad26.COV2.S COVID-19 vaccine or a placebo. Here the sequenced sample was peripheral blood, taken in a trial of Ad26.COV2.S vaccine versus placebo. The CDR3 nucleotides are TGTGCCAGCAAAGGGGTGGTCACCGGGGAGCTGTTTTTT. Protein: CASKGVVTGELFF.